Given below is one TCR beta chain in context. This CDR3 has 12 residues. CDR1 and CDR2 (germline): SGHDT, YYEEEE. Deletions cut 1 base from V and 2 bases from J, with 3 bases between. The source of the sample is a study of blood T cell repertoires in COVID-19. About the research overall: Sources were T cells, B-cell-depleted T cells, or PBMCs; the material itself was cDNA or gDNA.

As handled by the study authors: Nucleated cell counts were estimated from reference gene primer amplification. Measured with immunoSEQ multiplex PCR; TCRdb has only the in-frame clones, and not every one. For V, J and clone size, that table is used; D and trimming come from the DNA. This sample has 150,000 or so clones, with 75% to 85% found just once. Across 20 to 25 US areas, participants ranged in age from about 18 to 90 years. All recovered Cohort 3 donors got two negative PCRs, got clearance, or saw symptom resolution. Sequenced: PBMCs or T cells enriched from blood (not recorded which). This chain connects TRBV5-6 to TRBJ1-1, with D unclear. The source is a woman aged 60-70 years who had recovered from COVID-19. The chain's CDR3 is CASSLLNTEAFF. As DNA, the CDR3 is TGTGCCAGCAGCTTGCTTAACACTGAAGCTTTCTTT. Looking up the rest from reference TRBV5-6 and TRBJ1-1 gives the full variable domain: DAGVTQSPTHLIKTRGQQVTLRCSPKSGHDTVSWYQQALGQGPQFIFQYYEEEERQRGNFPDRFSGHQFPNYSSELNVNALLLGDSALYLCASSLLNTEAFFGQGTRLTVV.